The 29 T cell receptor beta chains below come from one sample, sequenced in a study of blood T cells in healthy people across ages. PCR was performed a second time for about 6 to 11 cycles using a sample-barcoded 5' primer and a J-beta primer mix. TCRdb used MiXCR to reprocess the 5' RACE reads, holding one entry per CDR3 protein. The profile shows around 780,000 distinct CDR3 sequences, 20% to 30% of them singletons. These records were also assigned to another study, of T cells of mothers and their children.

Sample: blood. The receptors stem from a boy younger than 18 in good health.

This clonotype was seen more than once but under ten times. The V and J genes are TRBV9 and TRBJ2-5; weak D call: TRBD2 (5 bases). The V end was cut by 0 bases, the J end by 7 bases, with 13 bases between. This CDR3 has 14 amino acids. The germline CDR1 and CDR2 sequences are SGDLS and YYNGEE. Here the CDR3 reads CASSVASSSGTQYF. In DNA form, the CDR3 reads TGTGCCAGCAGCGTAGCCAGCTCCAGCGGGACCCAGTACTTC.

The genes are TRBV6-2 or TRBV6-3 and TRBJ2-7; tentatively, D is TRBD2 (6 bases). This CDR3 is 16 amino acids long. The V end lost 8 bases, the J end lost 0 bases, and 20 bases lay between the germline ends. Germline V lookup: CDR1 MNHEY, CDR2 SVGEGT. CDR3 loop: CASDSVVGGPSYEQYF. The CDR3 nucleotides read TGTGCCAGCGATAGCGTCGTCGGGGGACCCTCCTACGAGCAGTACTTC.

The table lists this clonotype with a few counts. At one of its ends the junction is not consistent with the germline gene, which may arise from a read error. The rearrangement links TRBV28 to TRBJ2-5, with D possibly being TRBD1 (6 bases). The CDR3 loop spans 13 amino acids. The germline CDR1 and CDR2 sequences are MDHEN and SYDVKM. CDR3 protein: CASSFRGPRTRYF. CDR3 in DNA: TGTGCCAGCAGTTTCAGGGGCCCTAGGACCCGGTACTTC. The full variable domain, completed using reference TRBV28 and TRBJ2-5, is DVKVTQSSRYLVKRTGEKVFLECVQDMDHENMFWYRQDPGLGLRLIYFSYDVKMKEKGDIPEGYSVSREKKERFSLILESASTNQTSMYLCASSFRGPRTRYFGPGTRLLVL.

The chain is built from TRBV10-3 and TRBJ2-1; D possibly corresponds to TRBD2 (6 bases). Germline CDR1 and CDR2: ENHRY and SYGVKD. The V and J ends lost 1 base and 5 bases respectively, with 12 bases between them. CDR3 length equals 15 residues. The CDR3 loop is CAISEFGEEDNEQFF. CDR3 coding DNA: TGTGCCATCAGTGAGTTTGGGGAGGAGGACAATGAGCAGTTCTTC.

This chain uses TRBV5-5 with TRBJ2-1, with 9 bases that match TRBD2. The length of the CDR3 is 16 residues. Germline lookup yields CDR1 SGHKS and CDR2 YYEKEE (reference sequence). The V segment lost 0 bases and the J segment 5 bases; nucleotides outside the gene matches: 6. The CDR3: CASSLGSLAGNNEQFF. CDR3 coding DNA: TGTGCCAGCAGCTTGGGTAGTCTAGCGGGGAACAATGAGCAGTTCTTC.

The gene calls are TRBV7-3 and TRBJ2-6, with D unclear. The CDR3 has 16 residues. V was cut by 3 bases and J by 0 bases, with 9 bases left in between. Germline V gene data show CDR1 as SGHTA and CDR2 as FQGTGA. The CDR3 DNA sequence: TGTGCCAGCAGCTTTTCCCCAGGCTCTGGGGCCAACGTCCTGACTTTC. Its protein is CASSFSPGSGANVLTF.

This clonotype was seen a few times. The chain couples TRBV5-6 to TRBJ1-5; 11 bases map to TRBD1. The CDR3 is 19 amino acids. Trimming removed 4 bases from V and 1 base from J; junction bases left unmatched: 13. CDR1 SGHDT and CDR2 YYEEEE come from the germline V gene. This CDR3 reads CASSRRDRGTMKSNQPQHF. The CDR3 DNA reads TGTGCCAGCAGCCGCCGGGACAGGGGGACCATGAAAAGCAATCAGCCCCAGCATTTT. Full variable domain (rest looked up from reference TRBV5-6 and TRBJ1-5): DAGVTQSPTHLIKTRGQQVTLRCSPKSGHDTVSWYQQALGQGPQFIFQYYEEEERQRGNFPDRFSGHQFPNYSSELNVNALLLGDSALYLCASSRRDRGTMKSNQPQHFGDGTRLSIL.

This clonotype was counted only a few times. The V gene is TRBV20-1, the J gene TRBJ2-1; D is perhaps TRBD2 (5 bases). The CDR3 extends over 14 amino acids. Germline V gene sequence: CDR1 DFQATT, CDR2 SNEGSKA (reference sequence). Deletions cut 0 bases from V and 5 bases from J, with 11 bases between. CDR3 sequence reads: CSARDGRSNNEQFF. Here the CDR3 DNA reads TGCAGTGCTAGAGATGGGAGAAGTAACAATGAGCAGTTCTTC.

This clonotype came up a few times. This chain uses TRBV3-1 with TRBJ1-6, with D perhaps TRBD1 (5 bases). The CDR3 contains 13 residues. Between the trimmed V and J ends, which lost 7 bases and 10 bases, there was a span of 14 bases. From germline, CDR1 is LGHDT and CDR2 YNNKEL (reference sequence). CDR3 residues: CASKGQGGSPLHF. The CDR3, as DNA: TGTGCCAGCAAGGGCCAGGGTGGCTCACCCCTCCACTTT.

About this clonotype: Relative to the germline gene, one junction end is altered; a read error may explain this. The chain uses TRBV2 and TRBJ2-5, with D perhaps matching TRBD1 or TRBD2 (5 bases each). The length of the CDR3 is 17 residues. The V gene's germline CDR1 is SNHLY and CDR2 FYNNEI. The CDR3 DNA sequence: TGTGCCAGCAGTGAATTTAATTCTCCGGGGACGGATTACGAGCAGAACTTC. Protein product: CASSEFNSPGTDYEQNF.

The chain couples TRBV27 to TRBJ1-2; TRBD1 agrees at 8 bases. V dropped 8 bases and J dropped 3; count of bases not matched to a gene: 11. The CDR3 spans 15 residues. Germline lookup yields CDR1 MNHEY and CDR2 SMNVEV (reference sequence). The CDR3 reads CASLPRTGLDYGYTF. CDR3 nucleotides: TGTGCCAGCCTACCCCGGACAGGGCTGGACTATGGCTACACCTTC.

V and J are TRBV4-1 and TRBJ2-7; tentative D call: TRBD2 (5 bases). The CDR3 contains 16 residues. The germline V gene encodes CDR1 MGHRA and CDR2 YSYEKL. Trimming cost V 6 bases and J 5 bases, with 23 bases left between them. The CDR3 bases are TGCGCCAGCAGACGAAACCTCGACGTCAAGAGGGACGAGCAGTACTTC. Translating gives CASRRNLDVKRDEQYF.

This clonotype was seen a single time. CDR3 sequence reads: CSARGQIGLVFDETQYF. CDR3 sequence (DNA): TGCAGTGCTAGAGGACAAATCGGACTAGTTTTTGATGAGACCCAGTACTTC. The chain is built from TRBV20-1 and TRBJ2-5, with 7 nucleotides matching TRBD2. CDR1 DFQATT and CDR2 SNEGSKA come from the germline V gene (reference sequence). V lost 1 base, J lost 5 bases, and 16 bases stayed unmatched. This CDR3 has 17 amino acids.

Note on this clonotype: Given the absence of the conserved phenylalanine or tryptophan at the CDR3 end, a read error is likely. The chain has TRBV12-3 or TRBV12-4 and TRBJ2-5, with a possible D match to TRBD2 (5 bases). Trimming removed 2 bases at V and 4 bases at J, with 11 bases between. The CDR3 totals 14 residues. DNA of the CDR3: TGTGCCAGCAGTTTAATTAGCGCTGGAGAGACCCAGTACTCC. Its protein is CASSLISAGETQYS.

The J gene is TRBJ2-1, the V gene TRBV20-1; TRBD2 agrees at 8 bases. The CDR3 runs to 15 residues. The ends lost 0 bases at V and 5 bases at J; junction bases unmatched: 6. The germline V gene has CDR1 DFQATT and CDR2 SNEGSKA (reference sequence). The CDR3 reads CSARDSGTRDNEQFF. The CDR3 nucleotides are TGCAGTGCTAGAGATAGTGGGACTAGGGACAATGAGCAGTTCTTC.

This clonotype has a handful of counts. J is TRBJ1-2 and V is TRBV28, with D hard to call. The CDR3 is made up of 13 amino acids. Germline CDR1 and CDR2: MDHEN and SYDVKM. V gave up 2 bases and J gave up 6 bases, with 10 bases separating them. CDR3 nucleotide sequence: TGTGCCAGCAGTTTAGGCAGAGCAAATGGCTACACCTTC. Translated: CASSLGRANGYTF.

This chain uses TRBV27 with TRBJ1-4; TRBD1 is a possible D gene (6 bases). Germline V gene sequence: CDR1 MNHEY, CDR2 SMNVEV (reference sequence). The V end lost 6 bases, the J end lost 4 bases, and 21 bases lay between the germline ends. The CDR3 covers 17 residues. The CDR3 DNA sequence: TGTGCCAGCAGCACCCAGGCCGACGGGGGCTTTAATGAAAAACTGTTTTTT. Protein: CASSTQADGGFNEKLFF.

V gene TRBV6-5 combines with J gene TRBJ2-7, with D hard to call. The DNA end favors TRBJ2-5, so the J call may be wrong. This CDR3 has 13 amino acids. Per germline, CDR1 MNHEY and CDR2 SVGAGI. CDR3: CASSYSRWETQYF. CDR3 DNA sequence: TGTGCCAGCAGTTACTCACGCTGGGAGACCCAGTACTTC.

This clonotype was detected only a few times. J is TRBJ2-6 and V is TRBV7-9, with TRBD1 matching over 9 bases. This CDR3 is 19 amino acids long. J was trimmed by 0 bases and V by 1 base; bases with no gene match: 7. CDR1 SEHNR and CDR2 FQNEAQ come from the germline V gene (reference sequence). The CDR3 spells CASSLEFGTGLSGANVLTF. In DNA form, the CDR3 reads TGTGCCAGCAGCTTAGAATTCGGGACAGGGCTCTCTGGGGCCAACGTCCTGACTTTC.

About this clonotype itself: One junction end does not reproduce the germline sequence, and a read error may be involved. The CDR3 sequence: CASSLQRGQETQHF. CDR3 in DNA: TGTGCCAGCAGTTTACAGAGGGGGCAAGAGACCCAGCACTTC. The chain combines TRBV12-3 or TRBV12-4 with TRBJ2-5, with 7 positions matching TRBD1. The CDR3 spans 14 residues.

The V gene is TRBV6-6, the J gene TRBJ1-6; TRBD1 might be the D (6 bases). Germline loops: CDR1 MNHNY, CDR2 SVGAGI (reference sequence). This CDR3 comprises 16 residues. Trimming took off 0 bases at V and 8 bases at J, with 14 bases between the two ends. In DNA, the CDR3 is TGTGCCAGCAGTTACTCGACAAATACAGGGTATTCACCCCTCCACTTT. Translating it yields CASSYSTNTGYSPLHF.

This clonotype has just a few counts. The V gene is TRBV6-4, the J gene TRBJ2-5, with a possible D match to TRBD1 (8 bases). The J call is uncertain, as TRBJ2-1 better fits the DNA end. The CDR3 covers 16 residues. Germline values: CDR1 MRHNA, CDR2 SNTAGT. The CDR3 sequence is CASSDSRTGGADEQFF. The CDR3 bases are TGTGCCAGCAGTGACTCAAGAACAGGGGGGGCCGATGAGCAGTTCTTC.

This clonotype was detected only a few times. The chain joins TRBV7-2 to TRBJ2-5, with D tentatively TRBD2 (6 bases). Trimming cost V 1 base and J 6 bases, with 12 bases left between them. Germline CDR1 is SGHTA and CDR2 is FQGNSA. The CDR3 spans 14 residues. CDR3 sequence (DNA): TGTGCCAGCAGCTTAGATCGGGAGAGAAAGACCCAGTACTTC. The encoded protein is CASSLDRERKTQYF.

This clonotype was detected only a few times. The chain is built from TRBV6-1 and TRBJ2-5; weak D call: TRBD2 (6 bases). Between the trimmed V and J ends, which lost 1 base and 2 bases, there was a span of 8 bases. Germline CDR1 MNHNS, CDR2 SASEGT. The CDR3 loop spans 14 amino acids. CDR3 bases: TGTGCCAGCAGTGAAGTGGGGACTCAAGAGACCCAGTACTTC. It encodes CASSEVGTQETQYF.

This clonotype turned up a few times. J is TRBJ1-1 and V is TRBV7-9; D might be TRBD1 (5 bases). Per germline, CDR1 SEHNR and CDR2 FQNEAQ (reference sequence). Trimming pared 5 bases from V and 4 bases from J, leaving 23 bases between. The CDR3 runs to 17 residues. The CDR3 nucleotides are TGTGCCAGCAGCCCTGGTGTAGACCCCGGGGGAGGCACTGAAGCTTTCTTT. This codes for CASSPGVDPGGGTEAFF.

This clonotype was counted only a few times. This chain joins TRBV29-1 and TRBJ2-5; unclear D gene. Trimming shortened V by 0 bases and J by 1 base, and 6 bases separated the two germline ends. Germline CDR1 reads SQVTM; CDR2 reads ANQGSEA. The length of the CDR3 is 13 residues. DNA for the CDR3: TGCAGCGTTGAAGAACAGCCCCAAGAGACCCAGTACTTC. Translation: CSVEEQPQETQYF.

In its sample, this clonotype was seen a few times. The chain joins TRBV7-6 to TRBJ1-4; 9 nucleotides match TRBD1. The germline gives CDR1 SGHVS, CDR2 FNYEAQ. Germline trimming cut 5 bases from V and 5 bases from J; bases unmatched to any gene: 9. The CDR3 sequence is 16 residues long. The CDR3 here is CASSLRQGGYNEKLFF. The CDR3 DNA sequence: TGTGCCAGCAGCCTCAGACAGGGGGGATACAATGAAAAACTGTTTTTT.

The sample holds a few counts of this clonotype. The chain has TRBV7-9 and TRBJ2-6; a weak D match, TRBD1 (6 bases). This CDR3 contains 19 residues. V lost 1 base, J lost 2 bases, and 18 bases lay in between. The V gene's germline CDR1 is SEHNR and CDR2 FQNEAQ (reference sequence). The CDR3 region is CASSLGMGQRVTGANVLTF. The CDR3, as DNA: TGTGCCAGCAGCTTAGGAATGGGACAAAGGGTAACTGGGGCCAACGTCCTGACTTTC.

This clonotype was detected a few times. This sequence joins TRBV20-1 and TRBJ2-1, with TRBD2 as a possible D gene (7 bases). The V end lost 3 bases, the J end lost 2 bases, and 14 bases lay between the germline ends. CDR3 length: 15 amino acids. Per the germline V gene, CDR1 is DFQATT and CDR2 is SNEGSKA (reference sequence). The CDR3 sequence: CSASRGAATYNEQFF. Here the CDR3 DNA reads TGCAGTGCTAGCCGGGGGGCTGCCACCTACAATGAGCAGTTCTTC.